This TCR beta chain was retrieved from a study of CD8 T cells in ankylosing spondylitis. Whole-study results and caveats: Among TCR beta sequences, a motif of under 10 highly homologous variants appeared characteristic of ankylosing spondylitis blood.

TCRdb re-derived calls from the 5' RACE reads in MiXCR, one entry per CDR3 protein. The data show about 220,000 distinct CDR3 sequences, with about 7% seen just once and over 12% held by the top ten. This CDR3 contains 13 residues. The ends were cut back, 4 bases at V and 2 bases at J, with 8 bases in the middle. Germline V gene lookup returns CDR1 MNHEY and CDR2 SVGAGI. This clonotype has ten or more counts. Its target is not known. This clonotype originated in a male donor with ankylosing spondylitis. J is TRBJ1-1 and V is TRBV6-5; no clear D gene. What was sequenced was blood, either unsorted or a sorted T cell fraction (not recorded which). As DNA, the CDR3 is TGTGCCAGCAGTTTGACACTTAACACTGAAGCTTTCTTT. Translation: CASSLTLNTEAFF.